The 23 T cell receptor beta chains below all came from one sample that was sequenced in a study of blood T cell repertoires in COVID-19. Profiling relied on immunoSEQ multiplex PCR, and the TCRdb table lists in-frame clones only, not all of them. The sample carries 300,000 to 350,000 clones, around 90% recorded once. The sample comprised peripheral blood. These TCRs come from a woman in her thirties or forties with COVID-19, enrolled during active disease.

The V and J genes are TRBV7-2 and TRBJ2-3, with 8 bases matching TRBD2. The V gene's germline CDR1 is SGHTA and CDR2 FQGNSA. CDR3 size: 16 residues. Trimming at V came to 5 bases and at J to 3 bases, leaving 10 bases not matched to a gene. Written as DNA, the CDR3 is TGTGCCAGCAGCCCGGGGGGGTTGGGGGTGACAGATACGCAGTATTTT. The encoded protein is CASSPGGLGVTDTQYF.

The chain has TRBV5-1 and TRBJ2-7, with TRBD2 matching over 11 bases. The germline V gene encodes CDR1 SGHRS and CDR2 YFSETQ. V dropped 1 base and J dropped 2; count of bases not matched to a gene: 23. The CDR3 contains 22 residues. CDR3 protein: CASSLIEGGHPGLAGFTYEQYF. CDR3 nucleotide sequence: TGCGCCAGCAGCTTGATCGAAGGGGGACATCCTGGACTAGCGGGTTTTACCTACGAGCAGTACTTC.

The chain couples TRBV3-1 (or the pseudogene TRBV3-2) to TRBJ2-3; 8 bases line up with TRBD2. CDR3 length: 15 residues. Germline loops: CDR1 LGHDT, CDR2 YNNKEL (reference sequence). The ends lost 7 bases at V and 9 bases at J; junction bases unmatched: 15. The DNA for the CDR3 is TGTGCCAGCACCCAGGGGAGCGGGGGAGCTGGCACGCAGTATTTT. This codes for CASTQGSGGAGTQYF.

This chain links TRBV19 with TRBJ1-5, with unresolved D. Trimming shortened V by 3 bases and J by 1 base, and 4 bases separated the two germline ends. Germline CDR1 and CDR2: LNHDA and SQIVND (reference sequence). CDR3 length equals 13 residues. CDR3 nucleotide sequence: TGTGCCAGTAGTATTGAGAGCAATCAGCCCCAGCATTTT. Amino acid sequence: CASSIESNQPQHF.

This chain joins TRBV11-2 and TRBJ2-5; perhaps TRBD2 as D (6 bases). Germline V CDR1 and CDR2: SGHAT, FQNNGV. This CDR3 is 14 amino acids long. Trimming stripped 5 bases from V and 4 bases from J, with 14 bases between. CDR3 region: CASSPRGSLETQYF. In DNA, the CDR3 is TGTGCCAGCAGCCCACGGGGGTCCCTAGAGACCCAGTACTTC.

This chain links TRBV27 with TRBJ2-7; TRBD1 aligns across 11 bases. The trim removed 5 bases at V and 4 bases at J, leaving 7 bases unmatched. Germline CDR1 and CDR2: MNHEY and SMNVEV (reference sequence). This CDR3 has 15 amino acids. The CDR3 is CASSLTGTGGYEQYF. CDR3 nucleotide sequence: TGTGCCAGCAGTCTTACCGGGACAGGGGGTTACGAGCAGTACTTC.

V usage is TRBV21-1 and J usage is TRBJ1-5; the tabulated D call, TRBD1, remains unverified against the DNA. TRBV21-1 has pseudogene status. This CDR3 has 17 residues. As DNA, the CDR3 is TGTGCCAGCAGCAAACCCCCCCCAGGAAAAACCCATCAGCCCCAGCATTTT. Translation: CASSKPPPGKTHQPQHF.

The chain joins TRBV30 to TRBJ2-2; D is unresolved. V lost 0 bases and J 6 bases, leaving 8 bases between the germline ends. The CDR3 consists of 13 residues. Germline V gene sequence: CDR1 GTSNPN, CDR2 SVGIG (reference sequence). CDR3 in DNA: TGTGCCTGGAGTGTAAAACAGCCCGGGGAGCTGTTTTTT. Translating gives CAWSVKQPGELFF.

The chain links TRBV5-1 to TRBJ1-6; no definite D call. The CDR3 has 15 residues. Per germline, CDR1 SGHRS and CDR2 YFSETQ. Trimming stripped 1 base from V and 5 bases from J, with 10 bases between. The CDR3 protein is CASSLSGENNSPLHF. CDR3 DNA: TGCGCCAGCAGCTTGTCCGGGGAGAATAATTCACCCCTCCACTTT.

J is TRBJ1-4 and V is TRBV18; weak D call: TRBD1 (6 bases). Germline CDR1 and CDR2: KGHSH and LQKENI. This CDR3 region has 16 residues. The ends were cut back, 5 bases at V and 6 bases at J, with 19 bases in the middle. The CDR3 DNA reads TGTGCCAGCTCATCCAACACAGGGACAAGGGATGAAAAACTGTTTTTT. It encodes CASSSNTGTRDEKLFF.

The chain uses TRBV3-1 (or the pseudogene TRBV3-2) and TRBJ2-3; TRBD2 matches at 12 bases. This CDR3 contains 15 residues. Looked up from germline, CDR1 is LGHDT and CDR2 is YNNKEL (reference sequence). The J segment lost 3 bases and the V segment lost 9 bases, leaving 7 bases of the junction unmatched. The CDR3 protein is CASSTSGGLTDTQYF. Here the CDR3 DNA reads TGTGCCAGTTCGACTAGCGGGGGTCTAACAGATACGCAGTATTTT.

The chain is built from TRBV18 and TRBJ2-3; a possible D gene is TRBD1 (6 bases). V gave up 1 base and J gave up 3 bases, with 14 bases separating them. The germline V gene encodes CDR1 KGHSH and CDR2 LQKENI. The CDR3 is 16 amino acids. CDR3 sequence: CASSPLMGTTTDTQYF. DNA for the CDR3: TGTGCCAGCTCACCACTAATGGGGACAACGACAGATACGCAGTATTTT. Complete variable domain (other parts from reference TRBV18 and TRBJ2-3): NAGVMQNPRHLVRRRGQEARLRCSPMKGHSHVYWYRQLPEEGLKFMVYLQKENIIDESGMPKERFSAEFPKEGPSILRIQQVVRGDSAAYFCASSPLMGTTTDTQYFGPGTRLTVL.

This chain connects TRBV2 to TRBJ1-4, with D possibly matching TRBD1 (6 bases). The CDR3 runs 15 residues. Germline V gene sequence: CDR1 SNHLY, CDR2 FYNNEI. The V end was cut by 6 bases, the J end by 1 base, with 12 bases between. The CDR3 DNA sequence: TGTGCCAGCAGGACAGGTGGGGGAACTAATGAAAAACTGTTTTTT. Encoded protein: CASRTGGGTNEKLFF.

The rearrangement links TRBV5-1 to TRBJ2-7, with D possibly matching TRBD2 (5 bases). Germline V CDR1 and CDR2: SGHRS, YFSETQ. CDR3 length: 18 residues. Trimming pared 4 bases from V and 0 bases from J, leaving 23 bases between. The CDR3 nucleotides read TGCGCCAGCAGCCGTTCGGACCATGGACTTCGGAGCTCCTACGAGCAGTACTTC. It encodes CASSRSDHGLRSSYEQYF.

The rearrangement links TRBV5-4 to TRBJ2-3; 9 nucleotides agree with TRBD1. The V and J ends lost 6 bases and 4 bases, in that order; junction bases with no gene match: 9. The CDR3 has 15 amino acids. Germline assignment: CDR1 SGHNT and CDR2 YYREEE (reference sequence). The CDR3 coding sequence is TGTGCCAGCATCCCTCCGGGACAGGGCCCAGATACGCAGTATTTT. Encoded protein: CASIPPGQGPDTQYF.

The CDR3 region is CASSLQGSWDEKLFF. DNA for the CDR3: TGTGCCAGCAGCTTACAGGGATCTTGGGATGAAAAACTGTTTTTT. The chain couples TRBV7-2 to TRBJ1-4; tentative D call: TRBD1 (5 bases). Trimming took 2 bases from V and 6 from J, leaving 13 bases between them. CDR3 length: 15 residues. CDR1 is SGHTA, CDR2 FQGNSA, per germline.

The V call is TRBV5-1, the J call TRBJ1-1, with 8 positions matching TRBD1. CDR3 length equals 15 residues. The germline V gene encodes CDR1 SGHRS and CDR2 YFSETQ. V shed 4 bases and J 0 bases; nucleotides not matched to a gene: 5. CDR3 loop: CASSPDRDLNTEAFF. The CDR3 DNA is TGCGCCAGCAGCCCGGACAGGGACTTGAACACTGAAGCTTTCTTT. The variable domain in full, completed from reference TRBV5-1 and TRBJ1-1, reads KAGVTQTPRYLIKTRGQQVTLSCSPISGHRSVSWYQQTPGQGLQFLFEYFSETQRNKGNFPGRFSGRQFSNSRSEMNVSTLELGDSALYLCASSPDRDLNTEAFFGQGTRLTVV.

This sequence joins TRBV6-6 and TRBJ1-2; D is perhaps TRBD1 (5 bases). This CDR3 is 16 amino acids long. Between the trimmed V and J ends, which lost 5 bases and 5 bases, there was a span of 21 bases. Germline CDR1 reads MNHNY; CDR2 reads SVGAGI (reference sequence). The CDR3 DNA sequence: TGTGCCAGCAGTCGACCCCAGGGCGAGGCGGGATATGGCTACACCTTC. Translation gives CASSRPQGEAGYGYTF.

This chain connects TRBV12-3 or TRBV12-4 to TRBJ1-1, with a possible D match to TRBD1 (5 bases). V lost 6 bases and J lost 7, with 15 bases in between. The CDR3 totals 13 residues. The CDR3 bases are TGTGCCAGCAGCCCGGGACGGAGGGTTGAAGCTTTCTTT. Residues: CASSPGRRVEAFF.

The rearrangement links TRBV29-1 to TRBJ2-2, with D perhaps matching TRBD1 (5 bases). The germline V gene encodes CDR1 SQVTM and CDR2 ANQGSEA. Trimming stripped 4 bases from V and 0 bases from J, with 9 bases between. The CDR3 spans 14 residues. The CDR3 DNA reads as TGCAGCGTTGGGGGCCCACCGAACACCGGGGAGCTGTTTTTT. This gives the protein CSVGGPPNTGELFF.

The chain combines TRBV27 with TRBJ1-2; no definite D call. V gave up 9 bases and J gave up 4 bases, with 27 bases separating them. The CDR3 is 17 residues long. From germline, CDR1 is MNHEY and CDR2 SMNVEV (reference sequence). In DNA, the CDR3 is TGTGCCAGTTCCTCGGATCTTTCTAGAACGGCAATCTATGGCTACACCTTC. Protein product: CASSSDLSRTAIYGYTF.

V is TRBV19 and J is TRBJ2-1, with D possibly matching TRBD2 (5 bases). V was pared by 9 bases and J by 7 bases, with 16 bases between. Germline V gene lookup returns CDR1 LNHDA and CDR2 SQIVND (reference sequence). This CDR3 region has 13 residues. The CDR3 DNA sequence: TGTGCCAGCGAGGAACAGCGAGGGAATGAGCAGTTCTTC. Translated: CASEEQRGNEQFF.

The gene calls are TRBV7-2 and TRBJ2-1; 10 positions agree with TRBD2. V lost 3 bases and J lost 6; bases outside the gene matches: 11. The CDR3 has 17 residues. Germline assignment: CDR1 SGHTA and CDR2 FQGNSA. CDR3 sequence (DNA): TGTGCCAGCAGCTTTGGGACTCTAGCGGGAGTCCTCAATGAGCAGTTCTTC. This encodes CASSFGTLAGVLNEQFF.